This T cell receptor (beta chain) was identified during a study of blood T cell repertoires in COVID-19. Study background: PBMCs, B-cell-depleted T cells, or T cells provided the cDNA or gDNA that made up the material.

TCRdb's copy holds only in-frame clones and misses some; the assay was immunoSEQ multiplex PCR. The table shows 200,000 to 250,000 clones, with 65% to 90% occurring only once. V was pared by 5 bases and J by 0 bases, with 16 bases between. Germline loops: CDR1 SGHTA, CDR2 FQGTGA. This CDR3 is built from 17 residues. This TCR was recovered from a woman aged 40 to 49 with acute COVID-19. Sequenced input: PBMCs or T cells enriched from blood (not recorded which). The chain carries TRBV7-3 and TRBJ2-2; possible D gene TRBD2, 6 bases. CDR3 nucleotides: TGTGCCAGCAGCCCAAACAGCGGGTTCGCGAACACCGGGGAGCTGTTTTTT. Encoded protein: CASSPNSGFANTGELFF.